The 8 T cell receptor beta chains in this list originate from one sample, sequenced in a study of Ad26.COV2.S vaccination and SARS-CoV-2 variants. The repertoire was sequenced with immunoSEQ multiplex PCR; TCRdb's copy has only in-frame clones and lacks some. The sample holds about 98,000 clones, 80% seen once. The sequencing here drew on peripheral blood, taken after recovery from COVID-19. Receptor source: a human donor who had recovered from COVID-19.

The genes are TRBV30 and TRBJ1-2; 9 bases agree with TRBD1. Germline CDR1 reads GTSNPN; CDR2 reads SVGIG (reference sequence). The ends lost 2 bases at V and 3 bases at J; junction bases unmatched: 1. The CDR3 length is 13 residues. The CDR3 protein is CAWSRDRDYGYTF. For the CDR3, the DNA is TGTGCCTGGAGTCGGGACAGGGACTATGGCTACACCTTC.

This clone was recorded once. At one end, the junction sequence differs from germline, possibly due to a read error. J is TRBJ2-3 and V is TRBV6-1; TRBD1 aligns across 9 bases. The CDR3 is 15 amino acids. CDR1 is MNHNS, CDR2 SASEGT, per germline. DNA for the CDR3: TGTGCCAGCAGGGAAGAACAGGGGGCAGGAGATACGCAGTATTTT. Translated, it gives CASREEQGAGDTQYF.

This rearrangement joins TRBV5-1 to TRBJ1-6; D uncertain. With 0 bases removed from V and 9 bases from J, the gap between germline ends came to 7 bases. This CDR3 region has 13 residues. Germline V lookup: CDR1 SGHRS, CDR2 YFSETQ. CDR3 bases: TGCGCCAGCAGCTTGGAATTCGGTTCACCCCTCCACTTT. It translates to CASSLEFGSPLHF.

The V gene is TRBV9, the J gene TRBJ1-4; D remains ambiguous. Germline-derived CDR1 and CDR2 are SGDLS and YYNGEE. The CDR3 totals 14 residues. V dropped 0 bases and J dropped 5 bases, with 8 bases sitting between them. The CDR3 nucleotides read TGTGCCAGCAGCGTAGAAGCAGGAAATGAAAAACTGTTTTTT. Translated, it gives CASSVEAGNEKLFF.

V gene TRBV10-3 combines with J gene TRBJ2-5, with D unresolved. There are 15 residues in the CDR3. The V gene lost 3 bases and the J gene lost 0 bases, with 11 bases spanning the gap. Germline V gene lookup returns CDR1 ENHRY and CDR2 SYGVKD. The CDR3 sequence is CAISESDEHQETQYF. The CDR3 bases are TGTGCCATCAGTGAAAGCGATGAGCACCAAGAGACCCAGTACTTC.

This clone was seen a few times. This chain connects TRBV7-9 to TRBJ1-2; D is possibly TRBD1 (5 bases). The germline V gene has CDR1 SEHNR and CDR2 FQNEAQ (reference sequence). The CDR3 is 15 residues long. The ends were cut back, 5 bases at V and 1 base at J, with 14 bases in the middle. The CDR3 loop reads CASSQPEGLNYGYTF. In nucleotides, the CDR3 is TGTGCCAGCAGCCAGCCGGAGGGACTTAACTATGGCTACACCTTC.

This clone appeared a few times. The chain has TRBV10-2 and TRBJ2-7; tentatively, D is TRBD1 (6 bases). Germline CDR1 and CDR2: WSHSY and SAAADI. The V end was cut by 6 bases, the J end by 3 bases, with 15 bases between. The CDR3 sequence is 14 residues long. This CDR3 reads CASRQQGSIYEQYF. In DNA form, the CDR3 reads TGCGCCAGCAGGCAGCAGGGGTCTATCTACGAGCAGTACTTC.

The chain employs TRBV10-1 and TRBJ1-2, with D unclear. Looked up from germline, CDR1 is WNHNN and CDR2 is SYGVQD (reference sequence). V was shortened by 0 bases and J by 8 bases, with 16 bases between the two germline ends. The CDR3 length is 15 residues. The CDR3 DNA is TGCGCCAGCAGTGAGTCTGGACTTCCCTCAGGCGGCTACACCTTC. This codes for CASSESGLPSGGYTF.